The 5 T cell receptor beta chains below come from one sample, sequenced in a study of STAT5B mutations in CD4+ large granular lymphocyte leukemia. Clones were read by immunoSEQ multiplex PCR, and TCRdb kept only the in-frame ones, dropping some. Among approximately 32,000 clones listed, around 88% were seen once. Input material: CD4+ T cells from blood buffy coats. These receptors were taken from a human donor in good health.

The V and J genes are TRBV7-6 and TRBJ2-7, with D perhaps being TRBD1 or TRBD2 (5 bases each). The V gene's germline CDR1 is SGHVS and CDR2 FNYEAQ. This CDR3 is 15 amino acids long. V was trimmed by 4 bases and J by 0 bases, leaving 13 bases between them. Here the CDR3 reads CASSSGTGFSYEQYF. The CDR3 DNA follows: TGTGCCAGCAGCTCGGGGACGGGTTTCTCCTACGAGCAGTACTTC.

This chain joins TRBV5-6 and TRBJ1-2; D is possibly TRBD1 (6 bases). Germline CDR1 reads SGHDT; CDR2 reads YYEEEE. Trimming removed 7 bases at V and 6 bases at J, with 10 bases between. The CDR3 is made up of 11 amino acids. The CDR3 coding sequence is TGTGCCAGCCACACAGGGCATGGCTACACCTTC. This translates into CASHTGHGYTF.

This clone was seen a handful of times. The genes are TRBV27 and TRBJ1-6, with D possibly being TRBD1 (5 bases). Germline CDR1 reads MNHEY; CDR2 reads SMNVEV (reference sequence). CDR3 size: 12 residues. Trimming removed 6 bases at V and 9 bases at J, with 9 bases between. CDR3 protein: CASRLGGSPLHF. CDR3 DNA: TGTGCCAGCAGGTTGGGGGGTTCACCCCTCCACTTT.

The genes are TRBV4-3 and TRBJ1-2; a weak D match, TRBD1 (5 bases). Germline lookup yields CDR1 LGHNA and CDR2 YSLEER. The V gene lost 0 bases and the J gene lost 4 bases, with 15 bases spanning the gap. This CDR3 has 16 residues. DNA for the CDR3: TGCGCCAGCAGCCAAGACGGGGGAGCCCAGGGCTATGGCTACACCTTC. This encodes CASSQDGGAQGYGYTF.

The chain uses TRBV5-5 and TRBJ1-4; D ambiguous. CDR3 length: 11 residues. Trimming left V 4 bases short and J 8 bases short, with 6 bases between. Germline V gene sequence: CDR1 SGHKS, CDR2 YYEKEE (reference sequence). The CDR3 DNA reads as TGTGCCAGCAGCCGGAGGGAAAAACTGTTTTTT. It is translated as CASSRREKLFF.